The rows below give T cell receptor beta chains drawn from one sample of a study of beta chain features in type 1 diabetes. Produced via immunoSEQ multiplex PCR; TCRdb's table is partial and in-frame only. Of around 290,000 clones in the sample, around 7.3% were seen once. The sample was central memory CD4+ T cells from blood. The origin of the receptors is a woman in her late teens or twenties in good health. CDR3s include the opening cysteine and the closing phenylalanine or tryptophan. A D gene is named only where the DNA matches it firmly. Size is stated for part of the rows, as once, few or many counts, or as a class when the clone is expanded.

TRBV5-6,TRBJ2-7,many,-,TGTGCCAGCAGCAGGGCCTACGAGCAGTACTTC,CASSRAYEQYF
TRBV19,TRBJ1-2,-,-,TGTGCCAGTAGTATAGCCCCAGGGACTCTGGGCTACACCTTC,CASSIAPGTLGYTF
TRBV2,TRBJ2-1,few,TRBD1,TGTGCCAGCAGCCGACACGACAGGGTGCAAAGTCGTGAGCAGTTCTTC,CASSRHDRVQSREQFF
TRBV19,TRBJ2-2,few,-,TGTGCCAGTAATGCCCGCCTGAACACCGGGGAGCTGTTTTTT,CASNARLNTGELFF
TRBV7-2,TRBJ2-5,few,-,TGTGCCAGCAGCCAACAGGGTCGGGTTCGGGAGACCCAGTACTTC,CASSQQGRVRETQYF
TRBV5-1,TRBJ1-1,many,-,TGCGCCAGCAATTCACAGTCAAACACTGAAGCTTTCTTT,CASNSQSNTEAFF
TRBV23-1,TRBJ2-3,many,-,TGCGCCAGCAGTCAAAGTCAGCCCGGCAAGGCAGATACGCAGTATTTT,CASSQSQPGKADTQYF
TRBV4-3,TRBJ2-6,-,TRBD1,TGCGCCAGCAGCCAGGCCAACAGGGGGCTTTCTGGGGCCAACGTCCTGACTTTC,CASSQANRGLSGANVLTF
TRBV4-1,TRBJ2-1,-,TRBD2,TGCGCCAGCAGCCAAGAAAGGCAGAGGAAGAGCGGGAGTAGGGACAATGAGCAGTTCTTC,CASSQERQRKSGSRDNEQFF
TRBV15,TRBJ2-3,-,TRBD1,TGTGCCACCAGCAGGACAGGGGAGAGCACAGATACGCAGTATTTT,CATSRTGESTDTQYF
TRBV7-6,TRBJ1-5,many,TRBD1,TGTGCCAGCAGCCGCTGGGGGGACAGGGCTGGCAATCAGCCCCAGCATTTT,CASSRWGDRAGNQPQHF
TRBV10-3,TRBJ2-3,few,-,TGTGCCATCAGTGTTTCAGTGGATACGCAGTATTTT,CAISVSVDTQYF
TRBV14,TRBJ2-1,-,-,TGTGCCAGCAGCCAGGGGTGGGGTGAGCAGTTCTTC,CASSQGWGEQFF